The 12 T cell receptor beta chains reported below all come from one sample, sequenced in a study of T cells in Graves' hyperthyroidism and ophthalmopathy. The TCR beta CDR3 regions underwent amplification using RNA transcripts as the source. The HTBI primer set was used in a first-round RT-PCR of the TCR CDR3. Using its own MiXCR run on the multiplex PCR reads, TCRdb lists one record per CDR3 protein. The sample carries about 600,000 distinct CDR3 sequences, 11% to 15% recorded once. Sequenced: blood. These receptors all come from a young woman with Graves' ophthalmopathy.

The genes are TRBV7-9 and TRBJ1-5; TRBD1 is a possible D gene (5 bases). The germline V gene has CDR1 SEHNR and CDR2 FQNEAQ (reference sequence). The CDR3 consists of 15 residues. V lost 2 bases to trimming and J lost 3 bases, with 11 bases between them. The DNA of the CDR3 is TGTGCCAGCAGCTTATTGCCAGGGTCCAATCAGCCCCAGCATTTT. This encodes CASSLLPGSNQPQHF.

Ten or more counts support this clonotype. V gene TRBV7-9 combines with J gene TRBJ2-1, with 15 bases matching TRBD2. Germline-derived CDR1 and CDR2 are SEHNR and FQNEAQ (reference sequence). The CDR3 contains 13 residues. V gave up 10 bases and J gave up 6 bases; unmatched junction bases: 1. CDR3 sequence (DNA): TGTGCCACGGGACTAGCGGGAGGCAATGAGCAGTTCTTC. It encodes CATGLAGGNEQFF. Full variable domain (rest looked up from reference TRBV7-9 and TRBJ2-1): DTGVSQNPRHKITKRGQNVTFRCDPISEHNRLYWYRQTLGQGPEFLTYFQNEAQLEKSRLLSDRFSAERPKGSFSTLEIQRTEQGDSAMYLCATGLAGGNEQFFGPGTRLTVL.

This clonotype has ten or more counts. J is TRBJ1-4 and V is TRBV7-9, with 9 bases identical to TRBD1. V trimming: 2 bases; J trimming: 8 bases; junction bases outside the gene matches: 6. Germline CDR1 SEHNR, CDR2 FQNEAQ (reference sequence). There are 15 residues in the CDR3. CDR3 sequence reads: CASSLLTGGDEKLFF. CDR3 nucleotides: TGTGCCAGCAGCTTACTGACAGGGGGGGACGAAAAACTGTTTTTT.

This clonotype has at least ten counts. The V call is TRBV11-2, the J call TRBJ2-1; D may be TRBD1 (6 bases). V lost 8 bases, J lost 1 base, and 24 bases lay in between. Germline V lookup: CDR1 SGHAT, CDR2 FQNNGV. The CDR3 extends over 18 amino acids. The chain's CDR3 is CASARTGQGSASYNEQFF. DNA for the CDR3: TGTGCCAGCGCGCGAACGGGGCAGGGGTCGGCTTCCTACAATGAGCAGTTCTTC.

The rearrangement joins TRBV12-5 to TRBJ2-1; 11 positions match TRBD1. With V trimmed by 7 bases and J by 10 bases, 9 bases remained unmatched. The CDR3 length is 14 residues. Germline assignment: CDR1 LGHNT and CDR2 FRNRAP. CDR3 in DNA: TGTGCTAGTGTCGGACAGGGGGCTAGCGGAGAGCAGTTCTTC. Its translation is CASVGQGASGEQFF.

This clonotype was recorded at least ten times. V is TRBV7-3 and J is TRBJ1-2, with 7 bases that match TRBD1. The CDR3 spans 13 residues. The ends lost 5 bases at V and 8 bases at J; junction bases unmatched: 8. Germline CDR1 is SGHTA and CDR2 is FQGTGA. In nucleotides, the CDR3 is TGTGCCAGCAGCCCTACAGGGGACGACGGCTACACCTTC. Translated, it gives CASSPTGDDGYTF. Full variable domain (outside the CDR3, taken from reference TRBV7-3 and TRBJ1-2): GAGVSQTPSNKVTEKGKYVELRCDPISGHTALYWYRQSLGQGPEFLIYFQGTGAADDSGLPNDRFFAVRPEGSVSTLKIQRTERGDSAVYLCASSPTGDDGYTFGSGTRLTVV.

The chain links TRBV3-1 to TRBJ1-5, with 8 bases fitting TRBD1. Germline lookup yields CDR1 LGHDT and CDR2 YNNKEL (reference sequence). The CDR3 has 19 residues. Unmatched junction bases numbered 12, after V lost 2 bases and J lost 0 bases. CDR3 DNA sequence: TGTGCCAGCAGCCAATCCCTAGGGGGACAGGACCATAGCAATCAGCCCCAGCATTTT. The encoded protein is CASSQSLGGQDHSNQPQHF.

This clonotype was recorded a few times. This chain links TRBV7-8 with TRBJ2-1; 9 bases fit TRBD2. This CDR3 region has 17 residues. J was trimmed by 3 bases and V by 1 base; bases with no gene match: 7. Looked up from germline, CDR1 is SGHVS and CDR2 is FQNEAQ. The CDR3 region is CASSLEPSGAGYNEQFF. CDR3 in DNA: TGTGCCAGCAGCTTAGAGCCTAGCGGGGCGGGCTACAATGAGCAGTTCTTC.

This clonotype was seen many times. This chain uses TRBV29-1 with TRBJ2-1; TRBD2 aligns across 8 bases. Germline values: CDR1 SQVTM, CDR2 ANQGSEA. The junction had 8 bases not matched to a gene; V was cut back by 3 bases and J by 1 base. This CDR3 is 16 amino acids long. The CDR3 sequence: CSVEASGRGSYNEQFF. CDR3 nucleotides: TGCAGCGTTGAGGCGAGCGGGAGAGGGTCCTACAATGAGCAGTTCTTC.

This clonotype showed up many times. This chain uses TRBV28 with TRBJ2-1; 7 nucleotides line up with TRBD2. CDR3 size: 12 residues. The germline gives CDR1 MDHEN, CDR2 SYDVKM. J gave up 9 bases and V 3 bases, and 2 bases lay outside the gene matches. The CDR3 coding sequence is TGTGCCAGCAGTTTTGGGGAGGGTGAGCAGTTCTTC. This sequence encodes CASSFGEGEQFF.

The rearrangement joins TRBV2 to TRBJ1-1; the D is unclear. The length of the CDR3 is 12 residues. Germline CDR1 is SNHLY and CDR2 is FYNNEI. The germline V and J ends were trimmed by 8 bases and 1 base, with 8 bases remaining between them. CDR3 in DNA: TGTGCCAGCTTTAAGGCGAACACTGAAGCTTTCTTT. It specifies CASFKANTEAFF.

This clonotype was detected a few times. CDR3 sequence (DNA): TGTGCCAGCAGTGGAAGTTACTACTCTGGAAACACCATATATTTT. Protein product: CASSGSYYSGNTIYF. The chain recombines TRBV6-1 with TRBJ1-3; D uncertain. CDR3 length: 15 amino acids. Germline values: CDR1 MNHNS, CDR2 SASEGT. V dropped 4 bases and J dropped 0 bases, with 10 bases sitting between them.